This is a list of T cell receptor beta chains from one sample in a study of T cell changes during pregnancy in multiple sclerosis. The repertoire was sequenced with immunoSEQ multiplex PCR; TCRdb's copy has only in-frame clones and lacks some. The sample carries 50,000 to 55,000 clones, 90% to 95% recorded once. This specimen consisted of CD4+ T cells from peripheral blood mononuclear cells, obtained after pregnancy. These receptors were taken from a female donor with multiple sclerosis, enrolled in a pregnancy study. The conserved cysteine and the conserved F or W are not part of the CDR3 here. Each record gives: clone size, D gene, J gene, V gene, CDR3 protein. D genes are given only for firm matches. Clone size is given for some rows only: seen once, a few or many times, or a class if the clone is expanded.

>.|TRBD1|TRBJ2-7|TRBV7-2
ASSFRDRSYEQY
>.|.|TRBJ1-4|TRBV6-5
ASAGLVGTLF
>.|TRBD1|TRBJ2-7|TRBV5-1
ASSLGTGPYEQY
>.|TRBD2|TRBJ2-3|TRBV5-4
ASSLAPGPGGDTQY
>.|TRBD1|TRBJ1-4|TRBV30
AWIRGKLF
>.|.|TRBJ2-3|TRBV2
ASSETSPLGTQY
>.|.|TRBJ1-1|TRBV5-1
ASSFLARGVNTEAF
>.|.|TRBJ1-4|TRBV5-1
ASSTQGSRGEKLF
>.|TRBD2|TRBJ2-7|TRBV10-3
AITQGLASYEQY
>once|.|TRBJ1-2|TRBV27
ASRRPQGGYT
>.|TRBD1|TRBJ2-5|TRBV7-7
ASSPTGVQETQY
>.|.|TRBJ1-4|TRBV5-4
ASSLEAGNEKLF
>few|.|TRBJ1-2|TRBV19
ASRYILGYT
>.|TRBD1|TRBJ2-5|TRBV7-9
ASSSPTGTETQY
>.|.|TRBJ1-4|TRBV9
ASSVGTSNEKLF
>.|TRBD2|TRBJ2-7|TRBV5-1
ASSLLASGRLQEQY
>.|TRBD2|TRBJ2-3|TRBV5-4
ASRRLAGEMTQY
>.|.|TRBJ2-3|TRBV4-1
ASSQGLAIDTQY
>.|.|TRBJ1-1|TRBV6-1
ASSLGRTEAF
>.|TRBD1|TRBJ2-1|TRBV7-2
ASSLGGWDRVAGEQF
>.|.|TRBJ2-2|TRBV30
GCGVYTGELF
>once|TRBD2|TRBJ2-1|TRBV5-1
ASSKRTSGRAGSYNEQF
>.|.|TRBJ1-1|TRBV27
ASSAHHGLEAF
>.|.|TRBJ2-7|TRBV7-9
ASSPRARRYEQY
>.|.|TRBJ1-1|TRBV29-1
SVDGGVNTEAF
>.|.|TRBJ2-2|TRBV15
ATSRDTGTGELF
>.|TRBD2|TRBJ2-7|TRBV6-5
ASRPSGSYEQY
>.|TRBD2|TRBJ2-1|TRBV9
ASSPAGGNAYNEQF
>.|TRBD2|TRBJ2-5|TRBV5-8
ASSLGTSGNQETQY
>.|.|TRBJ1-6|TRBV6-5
ASSLPNSPLH
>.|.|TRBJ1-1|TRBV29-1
SGQVNTEAF
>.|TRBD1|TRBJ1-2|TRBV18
ASSTERHRGNYGYT
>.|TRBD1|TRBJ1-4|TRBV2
ASRDDRGGEKLF